The 2 T cell receptor beta chains below all came from one sample that was sequenced in a study of Ad26.COV2.S vaccination and SARS-CoV-2 variants. Assay: immunoSEQ multiplex PCR; the TCRdb copy retains only in-frame clones and omits some. This table holds about 400,000 clones, around 91% found once. As for treatment: approximately 18 received Ad26.COV2.S at low or high dose, single or two shots; several received placebo; per-sample allocation not given. Samples were taken on day 63 after the first vaccine or placebo injection. This specimen was peripheral blood, taken in a trial of Ad26.COV2.S vaccine versus placebo. These receptors all come from a person aged 18-65 years who received the Ad26.COV2.S COVID-19 vaccine or a placebo.

The V call is TRBV7-2, the J call TRBJ2-5; 7 bases agree with TRBD1. The CDR3 contains 15 residues. CDR1 and CDR2 (germline): SGHTA, FQGNSA. J gave up 1 base and V 2 bases, and 4 bases lay outside the gene matches. CDR3 coding DNA: TGTGCCAGCAGCTTAATGGGGACAGTCCAAGAGACCCAGTACTTC. Its translation is CASSLMGTVQETQYF.

The V and J genes are TRBV4-1 and TRBJ2-3; the D is unclear. Looked up from germline, CDR1 is MGHRA and CDR2 is YSYEKL. The CDR3 consists of 12 residues. Trimming cost V 5 bases and J 4 bases, with 7 bases left between them. Here the CDR3 reads CASSSNPDTQYF. The CDR3 region has the DNA TGCGCCAGCAGCTCCAATCCAGATACGCAGTATTTT.